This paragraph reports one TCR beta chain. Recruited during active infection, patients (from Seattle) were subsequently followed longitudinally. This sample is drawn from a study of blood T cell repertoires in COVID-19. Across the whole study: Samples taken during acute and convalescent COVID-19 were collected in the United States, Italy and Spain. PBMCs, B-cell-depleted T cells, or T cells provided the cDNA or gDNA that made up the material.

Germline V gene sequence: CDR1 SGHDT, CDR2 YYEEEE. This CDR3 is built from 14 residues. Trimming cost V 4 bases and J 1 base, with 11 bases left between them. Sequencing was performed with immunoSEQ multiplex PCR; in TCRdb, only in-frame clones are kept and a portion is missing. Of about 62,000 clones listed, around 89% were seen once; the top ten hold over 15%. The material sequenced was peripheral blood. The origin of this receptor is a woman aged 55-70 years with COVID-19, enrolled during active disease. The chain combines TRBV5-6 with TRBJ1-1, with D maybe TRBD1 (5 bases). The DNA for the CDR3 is TGTGCCAGCAGCGGGCCACAGGCGAACACTGAAGCTTTCTTT. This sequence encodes CASSGPQANTEAFF.